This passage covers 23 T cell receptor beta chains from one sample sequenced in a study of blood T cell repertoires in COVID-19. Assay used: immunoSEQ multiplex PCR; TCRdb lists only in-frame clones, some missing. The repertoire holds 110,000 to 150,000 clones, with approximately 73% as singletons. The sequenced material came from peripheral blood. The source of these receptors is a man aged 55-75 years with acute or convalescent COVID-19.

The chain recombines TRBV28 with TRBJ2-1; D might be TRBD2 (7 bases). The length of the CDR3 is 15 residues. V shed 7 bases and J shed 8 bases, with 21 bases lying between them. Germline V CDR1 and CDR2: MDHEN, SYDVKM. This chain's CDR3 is CASTNGGRGAYEQFF. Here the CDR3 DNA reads TGTGCCAGCACCAACGGGGGCCGGGGGGCGTATGAGCAGTTCTTC. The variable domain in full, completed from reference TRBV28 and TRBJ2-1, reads DVKVTQSSRYLVKRTGEKVFLECVQDMDHENMFWYRQDPGLGLRLIYFSYDVKMKEKGDIPEGYSVSREKKERFSLILESASTNQTSMYLCASTNGGRGAYEQFFGPGTRLTVL.

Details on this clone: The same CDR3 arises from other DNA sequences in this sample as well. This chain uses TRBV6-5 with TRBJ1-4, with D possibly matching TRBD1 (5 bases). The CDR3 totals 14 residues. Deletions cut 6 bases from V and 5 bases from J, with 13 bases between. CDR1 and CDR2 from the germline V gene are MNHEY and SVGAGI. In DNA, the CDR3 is TGTGCCAGCAGAAGAGACGGGGGAAATGAAAAACTGTTTTTT. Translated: CASRRDGGNEKLFF.

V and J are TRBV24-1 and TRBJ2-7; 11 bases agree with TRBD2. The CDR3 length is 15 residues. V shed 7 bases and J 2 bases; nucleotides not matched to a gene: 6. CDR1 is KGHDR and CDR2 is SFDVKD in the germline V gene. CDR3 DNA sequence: TGTGCCACCAGCCCGACTAGCGGGACTCCCTACGAGCAGTACTTC. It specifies CATSPTSGTPYEQYF.

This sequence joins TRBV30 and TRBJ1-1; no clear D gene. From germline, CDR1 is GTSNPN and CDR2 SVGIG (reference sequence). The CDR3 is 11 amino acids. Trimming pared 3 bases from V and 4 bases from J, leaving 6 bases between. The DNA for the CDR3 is TGTGCCTGGAGCCTCGGCACTGAAGCTTTCTTT. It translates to CAWSLGTEAFF.

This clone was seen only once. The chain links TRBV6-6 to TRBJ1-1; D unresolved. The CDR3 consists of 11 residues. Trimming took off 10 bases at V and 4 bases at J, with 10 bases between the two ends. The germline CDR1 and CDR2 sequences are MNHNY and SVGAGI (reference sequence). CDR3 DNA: TGTGCCACAGGAGGGAGCACTGAAGCTTTCTTT. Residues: CATGGSTEAFF.

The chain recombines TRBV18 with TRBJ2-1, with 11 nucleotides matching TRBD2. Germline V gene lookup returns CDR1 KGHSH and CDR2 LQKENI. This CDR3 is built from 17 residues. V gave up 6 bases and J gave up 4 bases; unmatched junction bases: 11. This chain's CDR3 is CASSSNFLAGGYNEQFF. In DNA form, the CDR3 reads TGTGCCAGCTCGTCCAATTTCTTAGCGGGAGGGTACAATGAGCAGTTCTTC.

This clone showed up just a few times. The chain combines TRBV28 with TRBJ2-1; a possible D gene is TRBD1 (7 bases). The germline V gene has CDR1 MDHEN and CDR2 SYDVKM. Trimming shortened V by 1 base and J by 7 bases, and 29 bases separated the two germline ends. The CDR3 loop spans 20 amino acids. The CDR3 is CASSLSESYLALQGRNEQFF. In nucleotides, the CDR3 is TGTGCCAGCAGTTTATCCGAGTCGTACTTGGCCTTACAGGGGAGGAATGAGCAGTTCTTC.

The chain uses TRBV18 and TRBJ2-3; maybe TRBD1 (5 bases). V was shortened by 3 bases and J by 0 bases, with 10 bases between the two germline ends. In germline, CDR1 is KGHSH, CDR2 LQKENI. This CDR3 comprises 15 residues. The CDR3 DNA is TGTGCCAGCTCACCTCAGGGTGATAGCACAGATACGCAGTATTTT. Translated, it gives CASSPQGDSTDTQYF.

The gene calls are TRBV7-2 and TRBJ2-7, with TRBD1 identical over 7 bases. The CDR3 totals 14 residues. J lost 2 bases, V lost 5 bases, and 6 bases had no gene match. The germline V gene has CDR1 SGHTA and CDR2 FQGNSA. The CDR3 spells CASSVRDRAYEQYF. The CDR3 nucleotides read TGTGCCAGCAGCGTCCGGGACAGAGCCTACGAGCAGTACTTC.

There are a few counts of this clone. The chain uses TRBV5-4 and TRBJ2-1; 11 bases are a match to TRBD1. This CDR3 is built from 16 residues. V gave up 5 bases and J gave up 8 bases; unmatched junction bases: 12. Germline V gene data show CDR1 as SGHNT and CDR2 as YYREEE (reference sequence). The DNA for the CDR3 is TGTGCCAGCAGAGCACCGCCGGGACAGGGGGGCGATGAGCAGTTCTTC. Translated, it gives CASRAPPGQGGDEQFF. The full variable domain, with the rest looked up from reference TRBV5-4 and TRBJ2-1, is ETGVTQSPTHLIKTRGQQVTLRCSSQSGHNTVSWYQQALGQGPQFIFQYYREEENGRGNFPPRFSGLQFPNYSSELNVNALELDDSALYLCASRAPPGQGGDEQFFGPGTRLTVL.

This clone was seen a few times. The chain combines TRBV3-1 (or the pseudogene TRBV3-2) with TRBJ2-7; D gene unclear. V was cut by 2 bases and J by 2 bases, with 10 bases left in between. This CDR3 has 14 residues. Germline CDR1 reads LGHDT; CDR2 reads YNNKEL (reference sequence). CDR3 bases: TGTGCCAGCAGCCAAATGCCTGGGCCCTACGAGCAGTACTTC. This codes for CASSQMPGPYEQYF.

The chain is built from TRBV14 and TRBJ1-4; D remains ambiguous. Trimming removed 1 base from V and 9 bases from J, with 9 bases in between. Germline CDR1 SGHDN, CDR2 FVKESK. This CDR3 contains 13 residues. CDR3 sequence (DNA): TGTGCCAGCAGCCAAGGGCTCCAGAAAAAACTGTTTTTT. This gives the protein CASSQGLQKKLFF.

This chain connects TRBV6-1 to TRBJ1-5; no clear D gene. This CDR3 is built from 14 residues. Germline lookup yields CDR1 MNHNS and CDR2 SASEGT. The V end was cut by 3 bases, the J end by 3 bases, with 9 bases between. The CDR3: CASSDSGVNQPQHF. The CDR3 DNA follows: TGTGCCAGCAGTGATTCCGGGGTCAATCAGCCCCAGCATTTT.

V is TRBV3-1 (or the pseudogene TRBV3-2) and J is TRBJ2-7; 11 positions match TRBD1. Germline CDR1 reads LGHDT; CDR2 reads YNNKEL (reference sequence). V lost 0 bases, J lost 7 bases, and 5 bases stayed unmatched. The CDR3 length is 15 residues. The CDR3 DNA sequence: TGTGCCAGCAGCCAAGACCGGACAGGGGGCTTGGAGCAGTACTTC. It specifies CASSQDRTGGLEQYF.

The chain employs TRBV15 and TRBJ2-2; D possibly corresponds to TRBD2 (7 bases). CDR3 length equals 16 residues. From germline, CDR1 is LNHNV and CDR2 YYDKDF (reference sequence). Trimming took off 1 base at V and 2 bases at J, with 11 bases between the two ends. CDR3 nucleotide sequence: TGTGCCACCAGCAGAGCGGGGGGCAGTAACACCGGGGAGCTGTTTTTT. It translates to CATSRAGGSNTGELFF.

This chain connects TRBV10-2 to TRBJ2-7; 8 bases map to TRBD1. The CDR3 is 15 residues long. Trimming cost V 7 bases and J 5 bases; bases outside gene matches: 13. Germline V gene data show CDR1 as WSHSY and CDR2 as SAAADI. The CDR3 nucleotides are TGCGCCAGCAAGCCACCGGGACAGGCTGGCCACGAGCAGTACTTC. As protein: CASKPPGQAGHEQYF.

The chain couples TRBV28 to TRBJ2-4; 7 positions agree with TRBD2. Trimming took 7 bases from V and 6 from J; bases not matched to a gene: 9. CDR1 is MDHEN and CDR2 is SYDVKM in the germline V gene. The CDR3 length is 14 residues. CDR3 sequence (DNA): TGTGCCAGCACCACCCCCCAGCGGGGAAACATTCAGTACTTC. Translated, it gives CASTTPQRGNIQYF.

The CDR3 loop is CASSGGQGGNEKLFF. CDR3 DNA: TGCGCCAGCAGCGGCGGACAGGGGGGTAATGAAAAACTGTTTTTT. The genes are TRBV5-1 and TRBJ1-4, with TRBD1 matching 10 bases. V lost 4 bases, J lost 4 bases, and 4 bases stayed unmatched. Germline assignment: CDR1 SGHRS and CDR2 YFSETQ. The CDR3 is 15 residues long.

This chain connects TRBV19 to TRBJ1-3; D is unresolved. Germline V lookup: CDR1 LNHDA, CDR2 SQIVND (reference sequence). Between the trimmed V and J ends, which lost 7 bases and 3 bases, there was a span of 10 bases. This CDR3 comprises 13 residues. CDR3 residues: CASTLTVGNTIYF. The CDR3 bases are TGTGCCAGTACCCTGACTGTTGGAAACACCATATATTTT. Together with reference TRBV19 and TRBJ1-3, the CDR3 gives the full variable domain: DGGITQSPKYLFRKEGQNVTLSCEQNLNHDAMYWYRQDPGQGLRLIYYSQIVNDFQKGDIAEGYSVSREKKESFPLTVTSAQKNPTAFYLCASTLTVGNTIYFGEGSWLTVV.

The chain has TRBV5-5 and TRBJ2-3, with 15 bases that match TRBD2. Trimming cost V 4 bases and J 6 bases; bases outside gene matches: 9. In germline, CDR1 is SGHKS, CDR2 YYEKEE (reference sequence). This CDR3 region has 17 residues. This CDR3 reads CASSPGTSGRFSDTQYF. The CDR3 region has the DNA TGTGCCAGCAGCCCCGGGACTAGCGGGAGGTTCTCGGATACGCAGTATTTT.

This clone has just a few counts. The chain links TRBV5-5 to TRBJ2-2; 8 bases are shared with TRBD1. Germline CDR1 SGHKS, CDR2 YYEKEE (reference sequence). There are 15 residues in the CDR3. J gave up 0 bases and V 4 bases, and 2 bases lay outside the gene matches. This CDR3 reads CASSQQGANTGELFF. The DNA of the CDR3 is TGTGCCAGCAGCCAACAGGGGGCGAACACCGGGGAGCTGTTTTTT.

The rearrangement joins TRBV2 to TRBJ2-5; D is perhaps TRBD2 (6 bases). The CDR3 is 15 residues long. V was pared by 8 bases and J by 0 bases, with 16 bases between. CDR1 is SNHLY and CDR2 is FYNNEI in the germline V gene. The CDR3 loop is CASLWDLFYQETQYF. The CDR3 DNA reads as TGTGCCAGCCTGTGGGACTTGTTCTACCAAGAGACCCAGTACTTC.

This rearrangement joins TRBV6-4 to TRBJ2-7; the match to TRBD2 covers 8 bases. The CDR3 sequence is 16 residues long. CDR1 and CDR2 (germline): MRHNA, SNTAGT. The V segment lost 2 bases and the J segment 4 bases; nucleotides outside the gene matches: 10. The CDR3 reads CASSDKVSGISYEQYF. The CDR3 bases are TGTGCCAGCAGTGACAAGGTTAGCGGGATTAGTTACGAGCAGTACTTC.